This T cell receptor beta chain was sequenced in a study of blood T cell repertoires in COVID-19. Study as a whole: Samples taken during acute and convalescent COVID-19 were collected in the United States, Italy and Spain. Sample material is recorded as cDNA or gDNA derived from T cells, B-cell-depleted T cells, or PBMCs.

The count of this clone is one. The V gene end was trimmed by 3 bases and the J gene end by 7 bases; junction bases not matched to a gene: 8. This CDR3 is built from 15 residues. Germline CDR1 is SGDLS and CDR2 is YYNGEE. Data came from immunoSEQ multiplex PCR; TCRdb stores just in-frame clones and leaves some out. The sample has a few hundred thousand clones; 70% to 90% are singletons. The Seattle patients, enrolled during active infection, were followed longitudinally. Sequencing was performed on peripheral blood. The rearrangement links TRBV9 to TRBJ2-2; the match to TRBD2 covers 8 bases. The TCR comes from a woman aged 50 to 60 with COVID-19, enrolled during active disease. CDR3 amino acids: CASSATGGPSGELFF. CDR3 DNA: TGTGCCAGCAGCGCTACGGGGGGGCCTAGCGGGGAGCTGTTTTTT.